One and the same sample provided the 25 T cell receptor beta chains below, sequenced in a study of OX40 agonist ivuxolimab in advanced cancers. Data came from immunoSEQ multiplex PCR; TCRdb stores just in-frame clones and leaves some out. The table shows 40,000 to 60,000 clones, with 81% occurring only once. Sequenced here: CD4+ or CD8+ T cells sorted from blood, sampled in a trial of the OX40 agonist ivuxolimab. These receptors originate from an adult with an advanced solid tumor such as melanoma, head and neck, liver or kidney cancer.

The gene calls are TRBV7-8 and TRBJ2-5; D gene unclear. V was trimmed by 5 bases and J by 4 bases, leaving 14 bases between them. The CDR3 is 14 amino acids. CDR1 is SGHVS, CDR2 FQNEAQ, per germline. The CDR3 reads CASSQMTLAETQYF. CDR3 DNA: TGTGCCAGCAGCCAGATGACACTGGCAGAGACCCAGTACTTC.

The chain has TRBV14 and TRBJ1-1, with unresolved D. The CDR3 is 14 residues long. CDR1 and CDR2 from the germline V gene are SGHDN and FVKESK. Trimming took off 4 bases at V and 3 bases at J, with 12 bases between the two ends. DNA of the CDR3: TGTGCCAGCAGCCCCACGTCGGGCTACACTGAAGCTTTCTTT. Amino acid sequence: CASSPTSGYTEAFF. The whole variable domain, remainder taken from reference TRBV14 and TRBJ1-1, is EAGVTQFPSHSVIEKGQTVTLRCDPISGHDNLYWYRRVMGKEIKFLLHFVKESKQDESGMPNNRFLAERTGGTYSTLKVQPAELEDSGVYFCASSPTSGYTEAFFGQGTRLTVV.

V gene TRBV2 combines with J gene TRBJ2-3; perhaps TRBD1 as D (6 bases). CDR3 size: 17 residues. Germline V gene lookup returns CDR1 SNHLY and CDR2 FYNNEI. The V and J ends lost 7 bases and 2 bases respectively, with 22 bases between them. The DNA for the CDR3 is TGTGCCAGCACCTTCCTGACCCAGGGGTCCAACACAGATACGCAGTATTTT. As protein: CASTFLTQGSNTDTQYF. Full variable domain (rest looked up from reference TRBV2 and TRBJ2-3): EPEVTQTPSHQVTQMGQEVILRCVPISNHLYFYWYRQILGQKVEFLVSFYNNEISEKSEIFDDQFSVERPDGSNFTLKIRSTKLEDSAMYFCASTFLTQGSNTDTQYFGPGTRLTVL.

This clone qualifies as medium-sized. The chain uses TRBV9 and TRBJ1-1; no clear D gene. CDR3 length equals 14 residues. Germline V gene lookup returns CDR1 SGDLS and CDR2 YYNGEE. V lost 0 bases, J lost 1 base, and 7 bases lay in between. For the CDR3, the DNA is TGTGCCAGCAGCGTAGAATCGGGGAACACTGAAGCTTTCTTT. This sequence encodes CASSVESGNTEAFF.

The J gene is TRBJ1-4, the V gene TRBV14; 8 positions match TRBD1. From germline, CDR1 is SGHDN and CDR2 FVKESK. There are 15 residues in the CDR3. The junction had 2 bases not matched to a gene; V was cut back by 3 bases and J by 2 bases. In DNA form, the CDR3 reads TGTGCCAGCAGCCACACAGGGGGGACTAATGAAAAACTGTTTTTT. This gives the protein CASSHTGGTNEKLFF.

The chain couples TRBV2 to TRBJ1-1, with D unclear. The germline gives CDR1 SNHLY, CDR2 FYNNEI. V gave up 6 bases and J gave up 1 base, with 3 bases separating them. The CDR3 is made up of 11 amino acids. This chain's CDR3 is CASSKNTEAFF. For the CDR3, the DNA is TGTGCCAGCAGCAAGAACACTGAAGCTTTCTTT.

The V gene is TRBV11-2, the J gene TRBJ2-7; 10 bases line up with TRBD1. CDR1 and CDR2 (germline): SGHAT, FQNNGV. This CDR3 spans 14 amino acids. After removal of 3 bases from V and 6 bases from J, the junction contained 5 bases not matched to a gene. The CDR3 spells CASSLGTGAFEQYV. CDR3 coding DNA: TGTGCCAGCAGCTTGGGGACAGGGGCCTTCGAGCAGTACGTC.

This chain links TRBV27 with TRBJ2-1, with 13 positions matching TRBD2. The J segment lost 5 bases and the V segment lost 2 bases, leaving 0 bases of the junction unmatched. Germline V gene sequence: CDR1 MNHEY, CDR2 SMNVEV (reference sequence). This CDR3 is built from 15 residues. As DNA, the CDR3 is TGTGCCAGCAGTTTAGGACTAGCGGGAGACAATGAGCAGTTCTTC. This encodes CASSLGLAGDNEQFF.

V gene TRBV11-2 combines with J gene TRBJ2-3; possibly TRBD2 for D (6 bases). Trimming took 5 bases from V and 0 from J, leaving 18 bases between them. Germline V gives CDR1 SGHAT, CDR2 FQNNGV. The CDR3 runs 17 residues. This CDR3 is CASSPFGSGTSTDTQYF. The CDR3 DNA is TGTGCCAGCAGCCCCTTCGGTAGCGGCACTAGCACAGATACGCAGTATTTT.

V and J are TRBV15 and TRBJ2-5, with D tentatively TRBD1 (6 bases). Germline CDR1 is LNHNV and CDR2 is YYDKDF (reference sequence). The CDR3 extends over 17 amino acids. Trimming took off 0 bases at V and 5 bases at J, with 19 bases between the two ends. The CDR3 here is CATSRDLTGKVPETQYF. The CDR3 nucleotides read TGTGCCACCAGCAGAGATCTTACAGGGAAGGTACCGGAGACCCAGTACTTC. Full variable domain (outside the CDR3, taken from reference TRBV15 and TRBJ2-5): DAMVIQNPRYQVTQFGKPVTLSCSQTLNHNVMYWYQQKSSQAPKLLFHYYDKDFNNEADTPDNFQSRRPNTSFCFLDIRSPGLGDTAMYLCATSRDLTGKVPETQYFGPGTRLLVL.

The CDR3 region has the DNA TGTGCCAGCAGTTCCCCTAGGACCCTACTCTATGGCTACACCTTC. Translating gives CASSSPRTLLYGYTF. This chain links TRBV28 with TRBJ1-2; D unresolved. CDR1 is MDHEN, CDR2 SYDVKM, per germline. The CDR3 extends over 15 amino acids. Trimming left V 4 bases short and J 4 bases short, with 16 bases between.

This chain links TRBV19 with TRBJ1-1; no clear D gene. Trimming cost V 11 bases and J 4 bases, with 17 bases left between them. Germline lookup yields CDR1 LNHDA and CDR2 SQIVND (reference sequence). The CDR3 length is 13 residues. CDR3 residues: CAAKTGSVTEAFF. CDR3 DNA: TGTGCCGCGAAAACGGGTTCTGTCACTGAAGCTTTCTTT. Drawing the rest from reference TRBV19 and TRBJ1-1, the complete variable domain is DGGITQSPKYLFRKEGQNVTLSCEQNLNHDAMYWYRQDPGQGLRLIYYSQIVNDFQKGDIAEGYSVSREKKESFPLTVTSAQKNPTAFYLCAAKTGSVTEAFFGQGTRLTVV.

This clone has just a few counts. This chain connects TRBV27 to TRBJ1-2; D gene unclear. This CDR3 is 14 amino acids long. V dropped 5 bases and J dropped 5 bases, with 15 bases sitting between them. Germline V gives CDR1 MNHEY, CDR2 SMNVEV (reference sequence). Written as DNA, the CDR3 is TGTGCCAGCAGTCCCCCGGGAGGAGGGTATGGCTACACCTTC. Encoded protein: CASSPPGGGYGYTF.

The chain uses TRBV5-6 and TRBJ2-7, with TRBD1 matching 8 bases. This CDR3 has 17 residues. Looked up from germline, CDR1 is SGHDT and CDR2 is YYEEEE. After removal of 1 base from V and 2 bases from J, the junction contained 11 bases not matched to a gene. This chain's CDR3 is CASSLTGTGTLPYEQYV. CDR3 sequence (DNA): TGTGCCAGCAGCTTGACCGGGACAGGAACTCTACCCTACGAGCAGTACGTC.

The chain uses TRBV7-6 and TRBJ2-2, with 8 positions matching TRBD2. J gave up 2 bases and V 6 bases, and 8 bases lay outside the gene matches. The germline CDR1 and CDR2 sequences are SGHVS and FNYEAQ. This CDR3 is 16 amino acids long. CDR3 nucleotides: TGTGCCAGCAGTTCGAGCGGGGGAATTAACACCGGGGAGCTGTTTTTT. It translates to CASSSSGGINTGELFF.

The chain joins TRBV27 to TRBJ1-5; D gene unclear. The CDR3 loop spans 14 amino acids. Looked up from germline, CDR1 is MNHEY and CDR2 is SMNVEV (reference sequence). The ends were cut back, 3 bases at V and 1 base at J, with 7 bases in the middle. The CDR3 coding sequence is TGTGCCAGCAGTTTCCGCCCCAGCAATCAGCCCCAGCATTTT. This encodes CASSFRPSNQPQHF.

The rearrangement joins TRBV25-1 to TRBJ2-2; perhaps TRBD1 as D (5 bases). V was pared by 7 bases and J by 3 bases, with 12 bases between. The CDR3 spans 14 residues. CDR1 and CDR2 from the germline V gene are MGHDK and SYGVNS. The CDR3 here is CASTPGHYTGELFF. CDR3 sequence (DNA): TGTGCCAGCACTCCCGGACATTACACCGGGGAGCTGTTTTTT.

This clone was seen only once. V and J are TRBV27 and TRBJ2-5; unclear D gene. The CDR3 length is 16 residues. V gave up 3 bases and J gave up 5 bases, with 19 bases separating them. Germline CDR1 reads MNHEY; CDR2 reads SMNVEV (reference sequence). This CDR3 reads CASSFLGFLGPETQYF. For the CDR3, the DNA is TGTGCCAGCAGTTTCCTGGGGTTTTTGGGTCCGGAGACCCAGTACTTC.

The rearrangement uses TRBV7-6 and TRBJ2-2; perhaps TRBD1 as D (5 bases). V gave up 3 bases and J gave up 4 bases, with 15 bases separating them. CDR1 is SGHVS, CDR2 FNYEAQ, per germline. This CDR3 has 16 residues. The DNA for the CDR3 is TGTGCCAGCAGCTTGGCTGCCCAGGGTAGCACCGGGGAGCTGTTTTTT. This encodes CASSLAAQGSTGELFF. Drawing the rest from reference TRBV7-6 and TRBJ2-2, the complete variable domain is GAGVSQSPRYKVTKRGQDVALRCDPISGHVSLYWYRQALGQGPEFLTYFNYEAQQDKSGLPNDRFSAERPEGSISTLTIQRTEQRDSAMYRCASSLAAQGSTGELFFGEGSRLTVL.

This clone appeared a few times. The V and J genes are TRBV7-2 and TRBJ1-3; D is unclear. The germline V gene has CDR1 SGHTA and CDR2 FQGNSA. V lost 5 bases to trimming and J lost 0 bases, with 11 bases between them. The length of the CDR3 is 15 residues. CDR3 amino acids: CASSRDTTSGNTIYF. The CDR3 DNA is TGTGCCAGCAGCCGAGACACCACCTCTGGAAACACCATATATTTT.

The J gene is TRBJ2-1, the V gene TRBV15, with D hard to call. CDR1 and CDR2 (germline): LNHNV, YYDKDF (reference sequence). The V end was cut by 6 bases, the J end by 7 bases, with 10 bases between. The length of the CDR3 is 12 residues. CDR3 loop: CATRGSPNEQFF. CDR3 in DNA: TGTGCCACCAGGGGTTCCCCGAATGAGCAGTTCTTC.

The rearrangement uses TRBV7-6 and TRBJ2-2; 12 nucleotides line up with TRBD1. After removal of 5 bases from V and 4 bases from J, the junction contained 5 bases not matched to a gene. From germline, CDR1 is SGHVS and CDR2 FNYEAQ. The CDR3 runs to 16 residues. CDR3 sequence reads: CASSLGTGGTTGELFF. The CDR3, as DNA: TGTGCCAGCAGCCTTGGGACAGGGGGCACCACCGGGGAGCTGTTTTTT.

This chain connects TRBV6-1 to TRBJ1-2, with D perhaps matching TRBD1 (5 bases). Trimming took 8 bases from V and 4 from J, leaving 11 bases between them. This CDR3 spans 12 amino acids. Germline V gives CDR1 MNHNS, CDR2 SASEGT. The DNA of the CDR3 is TGTGCCAGCTCCGGGACGGCCTATGGCTACACCTTC. Amino acid sequence: CASSGTAYGYTF.

The genes are TRBV29-1 and TRBJ1-2; D call uncertain. The CDR3 has 14 amino acids. With 6 bases removed from V and 0 bases from J, the gap between germline ends came to 14 bases. In germline, CDR1 is SQVTM, CDR2 ANQGSEA. CDR3 residues: CSVPRELANYGYTF. The CDR3 DNA follows: TGCAGCGTCCCCCGGGAGTTAGCTAACTATGGCTACACCTTC.

This clone came up a few times. V gene TRBV28 combines with J gene TRBJ1-2; D is unresolved. With 3 bases removed from V and 0 bases from J, the gap between germline ends came to 11 bases. Germline CDR1 MDHEN, CDR2 SYDVKM. This CDR3 is built from 15 residues. The CDR3 region has the DNA TGTGCCAGCAGTTTCCCAGACCTTTCTAACTATGGCTACACCTTC. This translates into CASSFPDLSNYGYTF.